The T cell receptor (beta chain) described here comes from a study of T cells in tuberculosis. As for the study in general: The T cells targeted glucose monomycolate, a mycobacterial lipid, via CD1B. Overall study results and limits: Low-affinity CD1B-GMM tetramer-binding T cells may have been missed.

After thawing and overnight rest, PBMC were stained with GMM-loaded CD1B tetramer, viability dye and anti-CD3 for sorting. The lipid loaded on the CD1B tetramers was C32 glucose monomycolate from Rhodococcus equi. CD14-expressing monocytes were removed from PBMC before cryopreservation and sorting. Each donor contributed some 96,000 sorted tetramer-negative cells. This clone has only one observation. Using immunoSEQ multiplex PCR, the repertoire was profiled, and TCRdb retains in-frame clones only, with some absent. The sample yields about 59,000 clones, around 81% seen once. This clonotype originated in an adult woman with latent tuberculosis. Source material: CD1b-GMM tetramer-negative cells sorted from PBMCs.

CDR3 coding DNA: TGTGCCAGCAGTCCCAGGGTGGGCTACACCTTC. This sequence encodes CASSPRVGYTF. This chain joins TRBV28 and TRBJ1-2, with D tentatively TRBD1 (5 bases). The CDR3 is made up of 11 amino acids. Between the trimmed V and J ends, which lost 5 bases and 8 bases, there was a span of 9 bases. Germline values: CDR1 MDHEN, CDR2 SYDVKM.